These 6 T cell receptor beta chains came from one sample sequenced in a study of molecular identifiers for immune sequencing clone quantification. One entry per CDR3 protein results from TCRdb running MiXCR on the PCR reads. Found here are more than 450,000 distinct CDR3 sequences, roughly a fifth of them singletons; the top ten hold about 0.8%. Specimen: naive CD8+ T cells from blood, with Jurkat cell RNA spiked in. Documented subset: FACS-sorted CD8+CD4-CCR7+CD45RA+ naive T cells. These receptors were obtained from a human donor in good health. Some libraries in this study had Jurkat cell RNA spiked in.

At least ten counts were recorded for this clonotype. CDR3 amino acids: CASSFGAGGDQPQHF. DNA for the CDR3: TGTGCCAGCAGCTTTGGGGCGGGGGGCGATCAGCCCCAGCATTTT. This chain joins TRBV7-8 and TRBJ1-5; perhaps TRBD1 as D (6 bases). Germline V gene data show CDR1 as SGHVS and CDR2 as FQNEAQ. CDR3 length: 15 amino acids. V lost 3 bases to trimming and J lost 5 bases, with 14 bases between them.

This clonotype was counted at least ten times. V and J are TRBV3-1 and TRBJ2-1; 7 nucleotides match TRBD2. V was pared by 1 base and J by 9 bases, with 12 bases of the junction left unmatched. In germline, CDR1 is LGHDT, CDR2 YNNKEL (reference sequence). This CDR3 spans 16 amino acids. This chain's CDR3 is CASSQVEERGVGEQFF. DNA of the CDR3: TGTGCCAGCAGCCAAGTCGAGGAGCGGGGAGTGGGTGAGCAGTTCTTC.

About this clonotype: The germline gene is not matched at one end of the junction; a read error may be the cause. The rearrangement links TRBV20-1 to TRBJ2-7, with D possibly being TRBD1 or TRBD2 (5 bases each). The CDR3 sequence is 15 residues long. Looked up from germline, CDR1 is DFQATT and CDR2 is SNEGSKA (reference sequence). The CDR3 nucleotides are TGCGGTGCTAGAGATTGGAGGACAAGCAGGGCCGAGCAGTACTTC. Translation: CGARDWRTSRAEQYF.

This clonotype was observed a few times. The chain employs TRBV9 and TRBJ2-3, with TRBD2 matching 7 bases. This CDR3 has 17 amino acids. The J segment lost 0 bases and the V segment lost 3 bases, leaving 10 bases of the junction unmatched. Germline V gene sequence: CDR1 SGDLS, CDR2 YYNGEE. CDR3 sequence reads: CASSEKASGVSTDTQYF. The CDR3 region has the DNA TGTGCCAGCAGCGAAAAGGCTAGCGGAGTTAGCACAGATACGCAGTATTTT. Full variable domain (rest looked up from reference TRBV9 and TRBJ2-3): DSGVTQTPKHLITATGQRVTLRCSPRSGDLSVYWYQQSLDQGLQFLIQYYNGEERAKGNILERFSAQQFPDLHSELNLSSLELGDSALYFCASSEKASGVSTDTQYFGPGTRLTVL.

The table lists this clonotype with many counts. The chain has TRBV20-1 and TRBJ2-7; a weak D match, TRBD1 (6 bases). CDR1 DFQATT and CDR2 SNEGSKA come from the germline V gene (reference sequence). The CDR3 spans 13 residues. Trimming cost V 3 bases and J 2 bases, with 11 bases left between them. Written as DNA, the CDR3 is TGCAGTGCTAGTAACAGGGACGCCTACGAGCAGTACTTC. Translation gives CSASNRDAYEQYF.

The chain combines TRBV19 with TRBJ1-5; 8 positions agree with TRBD1. Trimming removed 0 bases from V and 7 bases from J; junction bases left unmatched: 5. The length of the CDR3 is 15 residues. Germline lookup yields CDR1 LNHDA and CDR2 SQIVND (reference sequence). The CDR3 DNA reads TGTGCCAGTAGTATAGACAGGGGGCCGGGGCAGCCCCAGCATTTT. This translates into CASSIDRGPGQPQHF.